These 11 T cell receptor beta chains share one sample of origin, sequenced in a study of blood T cells in healthy people across ages. A second PCR of 7 to 11 cycles used a sample-barcoded 5' primer and a J-beta primer mix. One entry per CDR3 protein results from TCRdb running MiXCR on the 5' RACE reads. Here the sample spans about 670,000 distinct CDR3 sequences, 40% to 50% being singletons. The sample comprised blood. These receptors were taken from an elderly man in good health.

This clonotype has just a few counts. The chain carries TRBV20-1 and TRBJ2-7, with D perhaps matching TRBD1 (5 bases). The last part of the DNA fits TRBJ2-5 better; the J call may be wrong. The CDR3 has 13 amino acids. The germline V gene encodes CDR1 DFQATT and CDR2 SNEGSKA (reference sequence). The CDR3 bases are TGCAGTGCTAGTACGACAGCCAGGGTGACCCAGTACTTC. This sequence encodes CSASTTARVTQYF.

This clonotype was found a few times. The chain employs TRBV12-5 and TRBJ2-5; 7 bases are shared with TRBD1. This CDR3 contains 15 residues. The V gene end was trimmed by 3 bases and the J gene end by 11 bases; junction bases not matched to a gene: 15. CDR1 is LGHNT and CDR2 is FRNRAP in the germline V gene. The CDR3 region has the DNA TGTGCTAGTGGTTTACAGGGGAGCGCCTTGAGGGAGCAGTACTTC. It yields the protein CASGLQGSALREQYF.

The V gene is TRBV14, the J gene TRBJ2-1, with D perhaps matching TRBD1 (6 bases). Germline V CDR1 and CDR2: SGHDN, FVKESK. V lost 3 bases and J 1 base, leaving 10 bases between the germline ends. This CDR3 spans 15 amino acids. CDR3 nucleotides: TGTGCCAGCAGCCAGGTTCAGGGGTCCTACAATGAGCAGTTCTTC. This sequence encodes CASSQVQGSYNEQFF. The full variable domain, with the rest looked up from reference TRBV14 and TRBJ2-1, is EAGVTQFPSHSVIEKGQTVTLRCDPISGHDNLYWYRRVMGKEIKFLLHFVKESKQDESGMPNNRFLAERTGGTYSTLKVQPAELEDSGVYFCASSQVQGSYNEQFFGPGTRLTVL.

This clonotype was detected only a few times. The chain joins TRBV15 to TRBJ2-3, with a tentative D call TRBD1 (5 bases). Per germline, CDR1 LNHNV and CDR2 YYDKDF (reference sequence). V lost 5 bases and J lost 5, with 17 bases in between. This CDR3 spans 15 amino acids. The CDR3 sequence is CATSATGLYVDTQYF. The DNA for the CDR3 is TGTGCCACCAGCGCCACAGGTTTATACGTAGATACGCAGTATTTT.

On this clonotype itself: Germline and junction disagree at one end, which may indicate a read error. The rearrangement links TRBV7-7 to TRBJ2-5; D is perhaps TRBD1 or TRBD2 (5 bases each). The CDR3 is 15 residues long. Germline V gives CDR1 SSHAT, CDR2 FNYEAQ (reference sequence). The CDR3 here is CASSLGPTSYNEQYF. CDR3 in DNA: TGTGCTAGCAGCTTGGGACCAACCTCCTACAATGAGCAGTACTTC.

This clonotype was seen only a few times. The CDR3 reads CASSLLDRAGEQFF. The CDR3 nucleotides read TGCGCCAGCAGCCTACTGGACAGGGCTGGCGAGCAGTTCTTC. The J gene is TRBJ2-1, the V gene TRBV4-3, with 8 bases matching TRBD1. CDR1 LGHNA and CDR2 YSLEER come from the germline V gene. V lost 4 bases to trimming and J lost 10 bases; unmatched junction nucleotides: 9. The CDR3 has 14 residues.

V gene TRBV29-1 combines with J gene TRBJ1-1; 8 nucleotides align to TRBD1. Germline assignment: CDR1 SQVTM and CDR2 ANQGSEA. CDR3 length: 13 amino acids. V trimming: 6 bases; J trimming: 1 base; junction bases outside the gene matches: 4. The CDR3 DNA follows: TGCAGCGTGCCCGGGACAGGGAACACTGAAGCTTTCTTT. This sequence encodes CSVPGTGNTEAFF.

This chain joins TRBV13 and TRBJ2-7; 7 bases agree with TRBD2. Germline-derived CDR1 and CDR2 are PRHDT and FYEKMQ (reference sequence). J gave up 6 bases and V 7 bases, and 15 bases lay outside the gene matches. The CDR3 extends over 15 amino acids. The CDR3 here is CASTQIGLAVGEQYF. CDR3 coding DNA: TGTGCCAGCACCCAGATCGGGCTAGCGGTTGGCGAGCAGTACTTC.

The chain employs TRBV18 and TRBJ2-3; D ambiguous. Germline V gene data show CDR1 as KGHSH and CDR2 as LQKENI. The V gene lost 6 bases and the J gene lost 3 bases, with 10 bases spanning the gap. The CDR3 is made up of 13 amino acids. DNA for the CDR3: TGTGCCAGCTCCCCAAGGATTACAGATACGCAGTATTTT. It translates to CASSPRITDTQYF.

This chain connects TRBV6-2 or TRBV6-3 to TRBJ2-4; D is perhaps TRBD1 or TRBD2 (6 bases each). There are 12 residues in the CDR3. The V end was cut by 7 bases, the J end by 7 bases, with 11 bases between. Germline-derived CDR1 and CDR2 are MNHEY and SVGEGT. CDR3 protein: CASIFGGNIQYF. Written as DNA, the CDR3 is TGTGCCAGCATCTTCGGGGGCAACATTCAGTACTTC.

The sample holds a few counts of this clonotype. The chain's CDR3 is CASSSEGGQGNSPLHF. The CDR3 DNA reads TGCGCCAGCAGCTCTGAAGGGGGCCAGGGGAATTCACCCCTCCACTTT. The chain couples TRBV5-1 to TRBJ1-6; 7 bases align to TRBD1. Germline CDR1 is SGHRS and CDR2 is YFSETQ. V lost 3 bases to trimming and J lost 7 bases; unmatched junction nucleotides: 10. This CDR3 contains 16 residues.